Below, 26 T cell receptor beta chains from the same sample are listed, as sequenced in a study of shared clonotypes between healthy human individuals. TCRdb's copy holds only in-frame clones and misses some; the assay was immunoSEQ multiplex PCR. The sample holds some 120,000 clones, 68% seen once. The sample comprised memory CD8+ T cells sorted from blood. As for subset: CD45RO+ cells pooled with CCR7-negative TemRA cells. Receptors were obtained from a woman aged 30 to 39 in good health.

This chain joins TRBV9 and TRBJ2-1, with D perhaps TRBD1 or TRBD2 (5 bases each). Germline V lookup: CDR1 SGDLS, CDR2 YYNGEE. The germline V and J ends were trimmed by 0 bases and 6 bases, with 13 bases remaining between them. This CDR3 has 15 residues. CDR3 DNA sequence: TGTGCCAGCAGCGTAGCTTGGGGGAAAGGCAATGAGCAGTTCTTC. Its translation: CASSVAWGKGNEQFF.

The chain links TRBV2 to TRBJ2-1, with D uncertain. The CDR3 contains 12 residues. Deletions cut 7 bases from V and 6 bases from J, with 10 bases between. CDR1 and CDR2 from the germline V gene are SNHLY and FYNNEI. For the CDR3, the DNA is TGTGCCAGCAAATTCCTACTCAATGAGCAGTTCTTC. Residues: CASKFLLNEQFF.

The chain recombines TRBV5-4 with TRBJ1-1; D ambiguous. Germline lookup yields CDR1 SGHNT and CDR2 YYREEE (reference sequence). V lost 4 bases to trimming and J lost 1 base, with 17 bases between them. The CDR3 consists of 16 residues. This CDR3 is CASSLLGGLWNTEAFF. Written as DNA, the CDR3 is TGTGCCAGCAGCCTTCTCGGAGGGCTATGGAACACTGAAGCTTTCTTT.

The chain carries TRBV27 and TRBJ2-7; D is tentatively TRBD1 or TRBD2 (5 bases each). With 6 bases removed from V and 2 bases from J, the gap between germline ends came to 11 bases. From germline, CDR1 is MNHEY and CDR2 SMNVEV (reference sequence). This CDR3 comprises 13 residues. The chain's CDR3 is CASRGDGTYEQYF. For the CDR3, the DNA is TGTGCCAGCAGAGGGGACGGCACCTACGAGCAGTACTTC.

This chain joins TRBV6-1 and TRBJ2-7; the D is unclear. The length of the CDR3 is 13 residues. V gave up 1 base and J gave up 4 bases, with 8 bases separating them. The germline CDR1 and CDR2 sequences are MNHNS and SASEGT. The CDR3 loop reads CASSEGLAYEQYF. The CDR3 DNA is TGTGCCAGCAGTGAAGGGTTGGCGTACGAGCAGTACTTC.

This clone was recorded many times. The V call is TRBV6-4, the J call TRBJ2-3, with D possibly TRBD1 on 7 matching bases. V was shortened by 0 bases and J by 4 bases, with 11 bases between the two germline ends. The V gene's germline CDR1 is MRHNA and CDR2 SNTAGT. The length of the CDR3 is 15 residues. The CDR3 reads CASSDSVRGADTQYF. The CDR3 bases are TGTGCCAGCAGTGACTCGGTCAGGGGGGCAGATACGCAGTATTTT.

V and J are TRBV28 and TRBJ2-3, with TRBD2 matching 8 bases. The CDR3 has 17 amino acids. V gave up 3 bases and J gave up 4 bases; unmatched junction bases: 12. Germline V lookup: CDR1 MDHEN, CDR2 SYDVKM. The CDR3 spells CASSFQLAGGRADTQYF. The CDR3 DNA reads as TGTGCCAGCAGTTTTCAACTCGCGGGAGGCCGCGCAGATACGCAGTATTTT.

This chain connects TRBV2 to TRBJ1-5; 10 bases align to TRBD1. CDR3 size: 14 residues. Germline CDR1 is SNHLY and CDR2 is FYNNEI. J lost 7 bases, V lost 6 bases, and 6 bases had no gene match. The CDR3 DNA reads TGTGCCAGCAGCCGGGACAGGGGCCGACAGCCCCAGCATTTT. As protein: CASSRDRGRQPQHF.

The chain has TRBV6-1 and TRBJ2-2; 8 bases agree with TRBD2. CDR1 is MNHNS, CDR2 SASEGT, per germline. CDR3 size: 18 residues. Losses at the gene ends were 3 bases for V and 0 bases for J; bases not matched to a gene: 9. The chain's CDR3 is CASSEVPGGKANTGELFF. DNA of the CDR3: TGTGCCAGCAGTGAGGTACCGGGAGGGAAGGCGAACACCGGGGAGCTGTTTTTT.

The V call is TRBV27, the J call TRBJ2-2; D not certain. CDR3 length: 11 residues. CDR1 MNHEY and CDR2 SMNVEV come from the germline V gene (reference sequence). With 3 bases removed from V and 5 bases from J, the gap between germline ends came to 1 base. CDR3 bases: TGTGCCAGCAGTTTTACCGGGGAGCTGTTTTTT. Residues: CASSFTGELFF.

This clone was seen more than once but under ten times. The V gene is TRBV6-6, the J gene TRBJ1-2, with D possibly matching TRBD1 (5 bases). CDR3 length: 14 residues. V lost 0 bases and J lost 4, with 9 bases in between. Looked up from germline, CDR1 is MNHNY and CDR2 is SVGAGI (reference sequence). CDR3 protein: CASSYSVGAYGYTF. The CDR3, as DNA: TGTGCCAGCAGTTACTCTGTCGGGGCCTATGGCTACACCTTC.

The rearrangement uses TRBV25-1 and TRBJ1-5; a possible D gene is TRBD1 (5 bases). Trimming stripped 5 bases from V and 4 bases from J, with 15 bases between. The CDR3 is made up of 15 amino acids. Looked up from germline, CDR1 is MGHDK and CDR2 is SYGVNS. CDR3 residues: CASSPQGGENQPQHF. The DNA for the CDR3 is TGTGCCAGCAGTCCCCAGGGAGGGGAGAATCAGCCCCAGCATTTT.

The genes are TRBV18 and TRBJ2-2, with 13 bases aligning to TRBD2. V shed 4 bases and J 4 bases; nucleotides not matched to a gene: 9. CDR1 and CDR2 from the germline V gene are KGHSH and LQKENI. CDR3 size: 18 residues. CDR3 sequence reads: CASSLRTSGRGGTGELFF. In nucleotides, the CDR3 is TGTGCCAGCTCACTCCGGACTAGCGGGAGAGGGGGCACCGGGGAGCTGTTTTTT.

J is TRBJ1-1 and V is TRBV5-1, with D tentatively TRBD1 (6 bases). The ends were cut back, 4 bases at V and 1 base at J, with 14 bases in the middle. Germline values: CDR1 SGHRS, CDR2 YFSETQ. The CDR3 totals 15 residues. The CDR3 reads CASSPPHRANTEAFF. The CDR3 nucleotides are TGCGCCAGCAGCCCGCCGCACAGGGCGAACACTGAAGCTTTCTTT.

J is TRBJ1-1 and V is TRBV23-1, with unresolved D. TRBV23-1 is an ORF, with its function uncertain. The CDR3 runs 17 residues. The germline V and J ends were trimmed by 4 bases and 3 bases, with 21 bases remaining between them. CDR3 loop: CASSRTQRAPRDTEAFF. In DNA, the CDR3 is TGCGCCAGCAGTCGAACACAAAGGGCCCCGAGGGACACTGAAGCTTTCTTT.

This chain uses TRBV19 with TRBJ1-5; D unclear. Trimming cost V 7 bases and J 0 bases, with 7 bases left between them. The CDR3 is 13 amino acids. Germline CDR1 is LNHDA and CDR2 is SQIVND (reference sequence). CDR3 nucleotides: TGTGCCAGTACCCCGTATAGCAATCAGCCCCAGCATTTT. This sequence encodes CASTPYSNQPQHF. The variable domain in full, completed from reference TRBV19 and TRBJ1-5, reads DGGITQSPKYLFRKEGQNVTLSCEQNLNHDAMYWYRQDPGQGLRLIYYSQIVNDFQKGDIAEGYSVSREKKESFPLTVTSAQKNPTAFYLCASTPYSNQPQHFGDGTRLSIL.

The V call is TRBV7-8, the J call TRBJ2-1, with TRBD1 as a possible D gene (7 bases). V was shortened by 4 bases and J by 7 bases, with 17 bases between the two germline ends. The CDR3 length is 15 residues. Germline V lookup: CDR1 SGHVS, CDR2 FQNEAQ. The CDR3 DNA reads as TGTGCCAGCAGCTCCTTGCCAGGGGGGAGGAATGAGCAGTTCTTC. It encodes CASSSLPGGRNEQFF.

This chain links TRBV7-8 with TRBJ1-2; a weak D match, TRBD1 (5 bases). The V gene's germline CDR1 is SGHVS and CDR2 FQNEAQ. V was pared by 1 base and J by 4 bases, with 7 bases between. This CDR3 spans 13 amino acids. The CDR3 coding sequence is TGTGCCAGCAGCTTAGAGGGGTTCTATGGCTACACCTTC. Its translation is CASSLEGFYGYTF.

V is TRBV2 and J is TRBJ2-3; 13 bases agree with TRBD2. V shed 8 bases and J 3 bases; nucleotides not matched to a gene: 8. The germline V gene encodes CDR1 SNHLY and CDR2 FYNNEI. The length of the CDR3 is 16 residues. The CDR3 sequence: CASVPRTSGRTDTQYF. CDR3 DNA sequence: TGTGCCAGCGTCCCCAGGACTAGCGGGAGAACAGATACGCAGTATTTT.

This clone showed up just once. This rearrangement joins TRBV6-1 to TRBJ2-6; unclear D gene. The V gene's germline CDR1 is MNHNS and CDR2 SASEGT. The CDR3 has 15 amino acids. V was cut by 2 bases and J by 4 bases, with 9 bases left in between. CDR3 residues: CASSELGFGANVLTF. CDR3 sequence (DNA): TGTGCCAGCAGTGAACTGGGGTTCGGGGCCAACGTCCTGACTTTC.

This chain uses TRBV30 with TRBJ2-3, with no clear D. V gave up 0 bases and J gave up 2 bases, with 6 bases separating them. Germline V gene data show CDR1 as GTSNPN and CDR2 as SVGIG (reference sequence). The CDR3 has 13 residues. CDR3 in amino acids: CAWSVTATDTQYF. The CDR3 DNA follows: TGTGCCTGGAGTGTAACAGCCACAGATACGCAGTATTTT.

This clone was seen once. This rearrangement joins TRBV6-4 to TRBJ2-3; TRBD2 aligns across 11 bases. This CDR3 spans 16 amino acids. J gave up 2 bases and V 3 bases, and 4 bases lay outside the gene matches. CDR1 and CDR2 (germline): MRHNA, SNTAGT. The CDR3 is CASSELAGEATDTQYF. CDR3 in DNA: TGTGCCAGCAGTGAACTAGCGGGAGAGGCCACAGATACGCAGTATTTT.

This clone was counted ten times or more. This chain connects TRBV15 to TRBJ2-5, with D uncertain. In germline, CDR1 is LNHNV, CDR2 YYDKDF (reference sequence). CDR3 size: 13 residues. The V end was cut by 4 bases, the J end by 3 bases, with 9 bases between. This CDR3 reads CATSILGKETQYF. The CDR3 DNA is TGTGCCACCAGCATTCTGGGAAAAGAGACCCAGTACTTC.

This clone was seen a handful of times. The chain uses TRBV7-6 and TRBJ2-3; D is unresolved. The germline CDR1 and CDR2 sequences are SGHVS and FNYEAQ. The CDR3 totals 18 residues. Between the trimmed V and J ends, which lost 1 base and 0 bases, there was a span of 17 bases. CDR3 sequence (DNA): TGTGCCAGCAGCTTAGTCTCGATTCGGTCAATGAGCACAGATACGCAGTATTTT. This codes for CASSLVSIRSMSTDTQYF. Drawing the rest from reference TRBV7-6 and TRBJ2-3, the complete variable domain is GAGVSQSPRYKVTKRGQDVALRCDPISGHVSLYWYRQALGQGPEFLTYFNYEAQQDKSGLPNDRFSAERPEGSISTLTIQRTEQRDSAMYRCASSLVSIRSMSTDTQYFGPGTRLTVL.

The chain employs TRBV5-1 and TRBJ1-3; no definite D call. The V end lost 1 base, the J end lost 0 bases, and 14 bases lay between the germline ends. Germline V gene data show CDR1 as SGHRS and CDR2 as YFSETQ. The length of the CDR3 is 17 residues. Here the CDR3 reads CASSLMEPENSGNTIYF. Written as DNA, the CDR3 is TGCGCCAGCAGCTTGATGGAGCCAGAGAACTCTGGAAACACCATATATTTT.

The chain links TRBV27 to TRBJ2-7; perhaps TRBD1 as D (5 bases). The V end lost 6 bases, the J end lost 2 bases, and 14 bases lay between the germline ends. CDR1 and CDR2 (germline): MNHEY, SMNVEV (reference sequence). This CDR3 spans 14 amino acids. CDR3 loop: CASRPYDSPYEQYF. The CDR3 region has the DNA TGTGCCAGCAGACCATACGACAGTCCCTACGAGCAGTACTTC.